The 27 T cell receptor beta chains given below trace back to one sample, sequenced in a study of shared clonotypes between healthy human individuals. This table comes from immunoSEQ multiplex PCR, and its TCRdb copy is limited to in-frame clones, with some not included. The sample lists about 2 million clones; 85% to 95% were seen once. CD45RO-negative, CCR7-selected cells formed the naive CD8 fraction, which excluded terminally differentiated effector memory CD45RA+ cells. The sample consisted of naive CD8+ T cells sorted from blood. The receptors were sampled from a man in his late teens or twenties in good health.

The V gene is TRBV4-1, the J gene TRBJ2-5, with no clear D. There are 16 residues in the CDR3. The germline CDR1 and CDR2 sequences are MGHRA and YSYEKL. V lost 0 bases to trimming and J lost 1 base, with 12 bases between them. The CDR3, as DNA: TGCGCCAGCAGCCAAGATCCCGACATGGCCCAAGAGACCCAGTACTTC. Protein: CASSQDPDMAQETQYF.

This clone came up once. The chain combines TRBV4-2 with TRBJ1-4; D gene uncertain. Deletions cut 0 bases from V and 6 bases from J, with 8 bases between. This CDR3 has 14 residues. Germline values: CDR1 LGHNA, CDR2 YNFKEQ. The CDR3 nucleotides read TGTGCCAGCAGCCAAGATGATCGAGATGAAAAACTGTTTTTT. Translated, it gives CASSQDDRDEKLFF.

The CDR3 DNA reads as TGCGCCAGCAGCCAACTTTCGTGGACTAGCGGGGAGGAGACCCAGTACTTC. Translated, it gives CASSQLSWTSGEETQYF. The chain recombines TRBV4-1 with TRBJ2-5; 12 bases map to TRBD2. J lost 5 bases, V lost 2 bases, and 9 bases had no gene match. The CDR3 extends over 17 amino acids. From germline, CDR1 is MGHRA and CDR2 YSYEKL.

This chain uses TRBV2 with TRBJ2-7; the match to TRBD2 covers 8 bases. Per the germline V gene, CDR1 is SNHLY and CDR2 is FYNNEI. The CDR3 consists of 15 residues. The junction had 3 bases not matched to a gene; V was cut back by 0 bases and J by 2 bases. The DNA for the CDR3 is TGTGCCAGCAGTGAAGCGGCGGGAGGTGCCTACGAGCAGTACTTC. Residues: CASSEAAGGAYEQYF.

This sequence joins TRBV19 and TRBJ1-5; D not certain. V was cut by 8 bases and J by 7 bases, with 15 bases left in between. Germline assignment: CDR1 LNHDA and CDR2 SQIVND (reference sequence). The CDR3 has 13 amino acids. CDR3: CASLKGLGQPQHF. The CDR3, as DNA: TGTGCCAGTCTCAAGGGTTTGGGACAGCCCCAGCATTTT.

This chain joins TRBV27 and TRBJ2-1; 7 bases map to TRBD1. CDR1 and CDR2 (germline): MNHEY, SMNVEV (reference sequence). The CDR3 length is 12 residues. J was trimmed by 11 bases and V by 4 bases; bases with no gene match: 5. This CDR3 reads CASSSTGVKQFF. CDR3 in DNA: TGTGCCAGCAGTTCAACAGGGGTAAAGCAGTTCTTC.

The gene calls are TRBV7-9 and TRBJ2-1; D remains unclear. Germline V lookup: CDR1 SEHNR, CDR2 FQNEAQ (reference sequence). The germline V and J ends were trimmed by 4 bases and 7 bases, with 8 bases remaining between them. The CDR3 is 12 residues long. In DNA, the CDR3 is TGTGCCAGCAGCTCACCATTAAATGAGCAGTTCTTC. Translated, it gives CASSSPLNEQFF.

The J gene is TRBJ2-1, the V gene TRBV6-5; tentative D call: TRBD2 (6 bases). The CDR3 is 15 residues long. The germline CDR1 and CDR2 sequences are MNHEY and SVGAGI. With 5 bases removed from V and 0 bases from J, the gap between germline ends came to 11 bases. The CDR3 loop is CASSLGGVSYNEQFF. CDR3 DNA: TGTGCCAGCAGTCTGGGGGGTGTCTCCTACAATGAGCAGTTCTTC.

The chain couples TRBV7-9 to TRBJ2-5; 8 nucleotides match TRBD2. The CDR3 runs to 19 residues. CDR1 SEHNR and CDR2 FQNEAQ come from the germline V gene (reference sequence). Trimming at V came to 2 bases and at J to 5 bases, leaving 19 bases not matched to a gene. CDR3 loop: CASSLSLGLLAGLRETQYF. In nucleotides, the CDR3 is TGTGCCAGCAGCTTAAGTCTGGGGTTATTAGCGGGGCTTCGGGAGACCCAGTACTTC.

The rearrangement joins TRBV5-6 to TRBJ1-5; perhaps TRBD1 as D (6 bases). The CDR3 loop spans 14 amino acids. V dropped 4 bases and J dropped 2 bases, with 10 bases sitting between them. Per the germline V gene, CDR1 is SGHDT and CDR2 is YYEEEE. This CDR3 is CASSIGQRNQPQHF. For the CDR3, the DNA is TGTGCCAGCAGCATAGGACAGCGCAATCAGCCCCAGCATTTT.

This chain uses TRBV30 with TRBJ2-1; 12 positions agree with TRBD2. The germline CDR1 and CDR2 sequences are GTSNPN and SVGIG (reference sequence). Unmatched junction bases numbered 3, after V lost 0 bases and J lost 6 bases. This CDR3 has 15 amino acids. This CDR3 is CAWSVLAGGFNEQFF. CDR3 coding DNA: TGTGCCTGGAGTGTACTAGCGGGGGGCTTCAATGAGCAGTTCTTC.

This clone showed up just once. The chain links TRBV4-1 to TRBJ2-3, with D unclear. Germline CDR1 and CDR2: MGHRA and YSYEKL. Trimming removed 3 bases from V and 0 bases from J, with 13 bases in between. The CDR3 sequence is 16 residues long. CDR3: CASSHRQPTSTDTQYF. The DNA of the CDR3 is TGCGCCAGCAGCCATAGACAACCAACTAGCACAGATACGCAGTATTTT.

The rearrangement uses TRBV2 and TRBJ1-2; 11 bases match TRBD1. CDR3 length: 16 amino acids. CDR1 and CDR2 from the germline V gene are SNHLY and FYNNEI. V trimming: 4 bases; J trimming: 7 bases; junction bases outside the gene matches: 11. This chain's CDR3 is CASSGDHGTGGGGYTF. DNA for the CDR3: TGTGCCAGCAGTGGGGACCACGGGACAGGGGGTGGTGGCTACACCTTC.

Turning to this clone: Within the sample, other DNA sequences also encode this same CDR3. The gene calls are TRBV27 and TRBJ2-2; 7 positions match TRBD1. V lost 6 bases and J lost 0; bases outside the gene matches: 1. Germline CDR1 MNHEY, CDR2 SMNVEV (reference sequence). The CDR3 has 14 amino acids. Written as DNA, the CDR3 is TGTGCCAGCAGGCAGGGGGCGAACACCGGGGAGCTGTTTTTT. Its translation is CASRQGANTGELFF.

Worth noting for this clone: Other DNA sequences in the same sample also yield this CDR3. The J gene is TRBJ1-1, the V gene TRBV27; D may be TRBD1 (6 bases). This CDR3 is 13 amino acids long. Trimming cost V 1 base and J 6 bases, with 9 bases left between them. CDR1 and CDR2 (germline): MNHEY, SMNVEV (reference sequence). The CDR3 bases are TGTGCCAGCAGTTTATTAGGGGGGCCTGAAGCTTTCTTT. Protein product: CASSLLGGPEAFF.

The gene calls are TRBV13 and TRBJ2-5; D unresolved. Germline V CDR1 and CDR2: PRHDT, FYEKMQ (reference sequence). The length of the CDR3 is 14 residues. V dropped 5 bases and J dropped 4 bases, with 14 bases sitting between them. CDR3 sequence (DNA): TGTGCCAGCAGCACACCTACCATGGGAGAGACCCAGTACTTC. Translation gives CASSTPTMGETQYF.

In its sample, this clone was seen once. The chain joins TRBV15 to TRBJ1-1; a weak D match, TRBD1 (6 bases). The germline CDR1 and CDR2 sequences are LNHNV and YYDKDF (reference sequence). There are 15 residues in the CDR3. V was shortened by 2 bases and J by 3 bases, with 13 bases between the two germline ends. Written as DNA, the CDR3 is TGTGCCACCAGCAGAATCACAGGGTCGGACACTGAAGCTTTCTTT. It translates to CATSRITGSDTEAFF.

This chain connects TRBV6-5 to TRBJ1-1; D is ambiguous. CDR3 length: 13 amino acids. V lost 2 bases, J lost 8 bases, and 12 bases lay in between. Germline-derived CDR1 and CDR2 are MNHEY and SVGAGI. CDR3 loop: CASSYGEGIEAFF. The CDR3, as DNA: TGTGCCAGCAGTTACGGGGAGGGAATCGAAGCTTTCTTT.

Note on this clone: This sample also contains other DNA sequences that code for the same CDR3. The genes are TRBV4-1 and TRBJ2-7; 10 bases map to TRBD1. V lost 0 bases and J lost 4; bases outside the gene matches: 3. This CDR3 is built from 15 residues. The germline V gene has CDR1 MGHRA and CDR2 YSYEKL. The CDR3 here is CASSQETGQGYEQYF. The CDR3 DNA reads as TGCGCCAGCAGCCAAGAAACGGGACAGGGGTACGAGCAGTACTTC.

The chain uses TRBV6-5 and TRBJ2-5; TRBD2 might be the D (6 bases). This CDR3 has 13 residues. V was pared by 4 bases and J by 5 bases, with 11 bases between. Germline V gene sequence: CDR1 MNHEY, CDR2 SVGAGI. The CDR3: CASSWGEEETQYF. The CDR3 coding sequence is TGTGCCAGCAGTTGGGGGGAGGAGGAGACCCAGTACTTC.

The sample holds one count of this clone. The chain links TRBV11-2 to TRBJ2-7; 9 nucleotides agree with TRBD2. The V segment lost 7 bases and the J segment 2 bases; nucleotides outside the gene matches: 12. Germline V lookup: CDR1 SGHAT, CDR2 FQNNGV. This CDR3 contains 16 residues. This CDR3 is CASTSTTSGPTYEQYF. The CDR3 nucleotides are TGTGCCAGCACCTCTACGACTAGCGGCCCTACCTACGAGCAGTACTTC.

The chain carries TRBV7-6 and TRBJ2-5; 11 bases line up with TRBD2. The ends lost 5 bases at V and 2 bases at J; junction bases unmatched: 4. The CDR3 contains 15 residues. Germline V gene lookup returns CDR1 SGHVS and CDR2 FNYEAQ. CDR3 DNA sequence: TGTGCCAGCAGCCAAGGGACTAGCGGACAAGAGACCCAGTACTTC. Protein sequence: CASSQGTSGQETQYF.

The chain recombines TRBV19 with TRBJ2-2; tentatively, D is TRBD2 (5 bases). The CDR3 is made up of 14 amino acids. Trimming removed 8 bases at V and 7 bases at J, with 17 bases between. CDR1 is LNHDA, CDR2 SQIVND, per germline (reference sequence). The CDR3 reads CASVPRGGIGELFF. The CDR3 region has the DNA TGTGCCAGTGTTCCCCGGGGTGGGATCGGGGAGCTGTTTTTT.

The CDR3: CASSRPGTGFNEQYF. DNA for the CDR3: TGTGCCAGCAGCCGCCCCGGGACAGGGTTTAACGAGCAGTACTTC. The rearrangement links TRBV9 to TRBJ2-7; 9 nucleotides agree with TRBD1. Germline V lookup: CDR1 SGDLS, CDR2 YYNGEE. There are 15 residues in the CDR3. Trimming took 4 bases from V and 5 from J; bases not matched to a gene: 10.

This clone was seen only a few times. Within the sample, other DNA sequences also encode this same CDR3. The chain has TRBV6-1 and TRBJ2-7; no firm D call. Germline V gene lookup returns CDR1 MNHNS and CDR2 SASEGT. This CDR3 is built from 10 residues. Trimming stripped 6 bases from V and 3 bases from J, with 3 bases between. The CDR3, as DNA: TGTGCCAGCAGCTACTACGAGCAGTACTTC. Protein sequence: CASSYYEQYF.

The chain has TRBV9 and TRBJ2-5, with D tentatively TRBD2 (5 bases). The germline V gene encodes CDR1 SGDLS and CDR2 YYNGEE. The CDR3 has 15 residues. The ends were cut back, 5 bases at V and 4 bases at J, with 18 bases in the middle. CDR3 sequence (DNA): TGTGCCAGCAGGCCCGAAGAAGGGAGCATAGAGACCCAGTACTTC. It codes for CASRPEEGSIETQYF.

Turning to this clone: Other DNA variants within this sample encode the same CDR3. The DNA of the CDR3 is TGTGCCAGCAGTTTAGCGGGAGAGGGCTACAATGAGCAGTTCTTC. It is translated as CASSLAGEGYNEQFF. The rearrangement uses TRBV27 and TRBJ2-1; 7 bases agree with TRBD2. Germline V gene lookup returns CDR1 MNHEY and CDR2 SMNVEV (reference sequence). CDR3 length: 15 residues. Trimming at V came to 2 bases and at J to 3 bases, leaving 4 bases not matched to a gene.